Presented here are 10 T cell receptor beta chains from one specimen sequenced in a study of cytomegalovirus exposure and HLA in healthy donors. The primer mix had 60 Vbeta and 13 Jbeta primers. Measured with immunoSEQ multiplex PCR; TCRdb has only the in-frame clones, and not every one. Seen here are some 130,000 clones, roughly 85% observed once, and the top ten hold around 6.3%. Sequenced input: PBMCs. These TCRs come from a man aged 40-49 years in good health and CMV-seropositive.

The chain joins TRBV2 to TRBJ2-3; TRBD1 agrees at 7 bases. The CDR3 is made up of 14 amino acids. Germline CDR1 reads SNHLY; CDR2 reads FYNNEI. The trim removed 6 bases at V and 5 bases at J, leaving 8 bases unmatched. CDR3 sequence reads: CASRLDRAGDTQYF. The CDR3 nucleotides are TGTGCCAGCAGGTTAGACAGGGCAGGAGATACGCAGTATTTT.

This chain joins TRBV5-4 and TRBJ2-7; D perhaps matches TRBD1 (6 bases). Deletions cut 3 bases from V and 2 bases from J, with 15 bases between. The CDR3 is 15 residues long. Germline V gives CDR1 SGHNT, CDR2 YYREEE (reference sequence). The CDR3 loop reads CASSSGTQMTYEQYF. CDR3 nucleotide sequence: TGTGCCAGCAGCTCCGGGACACAGATGACCTACGAGCAGTACTTC. The full variable domain, completed using reference TRBV5-4 and TRBJ2-7, is ETGVTQSPTHLIKTRGQQVTLRCSSQSGHNTVSWYQQALGQGPQFIFQYYREEENGRGNFPPRFSGLQFPNYSSELNVNALELDDSALYLCASSSGTQMTYEQYFGPGTRLTVT.

The chain carries TRBV11-2 and TRBJ2-5, with D perhaps TRBD2 (6 bases). CDR3 length: 16 amino acids. Germline V gives CDR1 SGHAT, CDR2 FQNNGV. V gave up 3 bases and J gave up 4 bases, with 18 bases separating them. The CDR3 is CASSLVGGTLLETQYF. The CDR3 DNA reads TGTGCCAGCAGCTTGGTGGGCGGGACCCTTCTAGAGACCCAGTACTTC.

Here the CDR3 reads CASSLDWSGGSGYTF. The CDR3 bases are TGTGCCAGCAGCTTAGACTGGTCAGGGGGCAGCGGCTACACCTTC. The chain couples TRBV7-9 to TRBJ1-2; 8 nucleotides align to TRBD1. The CDR3 covers 15 residues. Germline V lookup: CDR1 SEHNR, CDR2 FQNEAQ (reference sequence). With 1 base clipped from V and 8 bases from J, the junction kept 9 bases outside the gene matches.

V usage is TRBV27 and J usage is TRBJ1-1; tentative D call: TRBD1 (5 bases). The CDR3 totals 15 residues. Trimming cost V 5 bases and J 5 bases, with 18 bases left between them. The germline V gene encodes CDR1 MNHEY and CDR2 SMNVEV (reference sequence). The CDR3: CASSRLAGLRTEAFF. CDR3 coding DNA: TGTGCCAGCAGTAGACTCGCAGGGTTGAGGACTGAAGCTTTCTTT.

The chain joins TRBV19 to TRBJ1-1; TRBD1 agrees at 8 bases. CDR1 and CDR2 from the germline V gene are LNHDA and SQIVND (reference sequence). The CDR3 consists of 17 residues. J lost 4 bases, V lost 3 bases, and 13 bases had no gene match. In nucleotides, the CDR3 is TGTGCCAGTAGTATCTTAATCAGAGGACAGGGAACCACTGAAGCTTTCTTT. Its protein is CASSILIRGQGTTEAFF.

The V gene is TRBV28, the J gene TRBJ1-2; D is unclear. This CDR3 contains 13 residues. V lost 1 base and J lost 2, with 5 bases in between. The V gene's germline CDR1 is MDHEN and CDR2 SYDVKM. The CDR3 protein is CASSLYGNYGYTF. As DNA, the CDR3 is TGTGCCAGCAGTTTATACGGGAACTATGGCTACACCTTC.

This chain joins TRBV30 and TRBJ1-2, with unresolved D. Germline values: CDR1 GTSNPN, CDR2 SVGIG (reference sequence). This CDR3 has 11 residues. Trimming left V 5 bases short and J 3 bases short, with 7 bases between. The chain's CDR3 is CAWEADYGYTF. In nucleotides, the CDR3 is TGTGCCTGGGAGGCCGACTATGGCTACACCTTC. Full variable domain (missing parts from reference TRBV30 and TRBJ1-2): SQTIHQWPATLVQPVGSPLSLECTVEGTSNPNLYWYRQAAGRGLQLLFYSVGIGQISSEVPQNLSASRPQDRQFILSSKKLLLSDSGFYLCAWEADYGYTFGSGTRLTVV.

This clone came up once. The chain is built from TRBV5-1 and TRBJ2-7, with D perhaps matching TRBD1 (6 bases). The length of the CDR3 is 13 residues. V was clipped by 4 bases and J by 9 bases, with 17 bases between them. Germline-derived CDR1 and CDR2 are SGHRS and YFSETQ. The CDR3 reads CASSEDSLRGQYF. The DNA of the CDR3 is TGCGCCAGCAGCGAGGACAGTTTACGAGGGCAGTACTTC.

The chain combines TRBV19 with TRBJ2-7; TRBD2 aligns across 15 bases. There are 15 residues in the CDR3. Looked up from germline, CDR1 is LNHDA and CDR2 is SQIVND (reference sequence). V gave up 10 bases and J gave up 2 bases; unmatched junction bases: 6. The CDR3 protein is CATTGTSGRTYEQYF. The CDR3 DNA reads as TGTGCCACCACGGGGACTAGCGGGAGGACCTACGAGCAGTACTTC.